What follows describes a single T cell receptor (beta chain). Its binding antigen is unknown. Base qualities were left out, and no much larger clone turns up one base away. The data originate from a study of T cell repertoires in cytomegalovirus infection (dated by TCRdb to between 2017 and 2020). Looking at the study overall: The HLA type of each donor mattered for the analysis, because public TCR beta signatures pointed to carriage of CMV infection along with the matching HLA type. Overall study outcomes, separate from this receptor: In both this cohort and an independent roughly 400-donor cohort, the cumulative frequency of public TCR beta family members distinguished carriers of CMV infection plus the relevant HLA type. The ex vivo response was dominated by HLA-C-restricted CMV-specific TCR beta clonotypes, and the single most frequent clonotype in two of eight donors was supplied by these HLA-C-restricted clonotypes.

Its CDR3 holds 15 amino acids, cysteine through phenylalanine. CDR3 DNA only is kept here, 45 bases in frame from base 1. The germline V gene encodes CDR1 MNHEY and CDR2 SMNVEV (reference sequence). Trimming removed 2 bases from V and 5 bases from J; the gene matches leave 3 bases unexplained. Sequencer: Illumina HiSeq 1500. TCRdb reprocessed the public reads (quality trimming at Q25 with fastp, clone calling with MiXCR) and kept in-frame beta chains. Each entry is one CDR3 protein sequence, shown with its most common DNA and genes. This sample holds 200,000 to 250,000 distinct CDR3 sequences; over 20% were observed only once. 18% of the sample is in the top ten clones.

The receptor was isolated from a human donor in good health (CMV status not recorded). Some clones in this sample may be carry-over from other donors' samples. The sample was CD8+ T cells from PBMCs. The sequence is built from TRBV27 and TRBJ2-1, and 10 bases in between align with TRBD2. Read as DNA, the sequence is TGTGCCAGCAGTTTAAGTAGCGGGGGGAACAATGAGCAGTTCTTC. Its translation is CASSLSSGGNNEQFF.